This TCR beta chain was recovered during a study of blood T cell repertoires in COVID-19. About the study: Sites across the United States, Italy and Spain contributed samples from acute and convalescent COVID-19. Sources were T cells, B-cell-depleted T cells, or PBMCs; the material itself was cDNA or gDNA.

In the original analysis: Estimates of nucleated cell counts were drawn from the amplification of reference gene primers. TCRdb keeps only in-frame clones here, not all; method: immunoSEQ multiplex PCR. The DNA gave D and trimming, while V, J and clone size come from that table. The repertoire holds under 200,000 clones, with over 75% as singletons. Germline V gene lookup returns CDR1 SGHDT and CDR2 YYEEEE. The CDR3 has 15 residues. J gave up 8 bases and V 4 bases, and 10 bases lay outside the gene matches. The TCR was taken from a woman over 75 with acute or convalescent COVID-19. Sample: peripheral blood. This chain uses TRBV5-6 with TRBJ1-1; TRBD1 matches at 11 bases. The CDR3 loop is CASSKVGQGASEAFF. The DNA for the CDR3 is TGTGCCAGCAGCAAGGTAGGACAGGGGGCATCGGAAGCTTTCTTT.